This paragraph reports one T cell receptor beta chain. Looked up from germline, CDR1 is GTSNPN and CDR2 is SVGIG (reference sequence). Trimming cost V 1 base and J 2 bases, with 9 bases left between them. This CDR3 has 14 residues. This entry comes from a study of shared clonotypes between healthy human individuals. TCRdb's table, derived via immunoSEQ multiplex PCR, lists solely in-frame clones and lacks some. The sample yields millions of clones, 90% to 95% seen once. The sequencing input was naive CD4+ T cells sorted from blood. Subset: CD45RA+ positively selected. This clonotype originated in a man aged 18 to 30 in good health. V usage is TRBV30 and J usage is TRBJ1-5; tentatively, D is TRBD1 (5 bases). This CDR3 is CAWSGRERNQPQHF. The CDR3 nucleotides read TGTGCCTGGAGTGGCAGGGAGCGCAATCAGCCCCAGCATTTT.